These 9 T cell receptor beta chains were all obtained from the same sample, sequenced in a study of cytomegalovirus exposure and HLA in healthy donors. A multiplex PCR was run with 60 Vbeta primers and 13 Jbeta primers. Only in-frame clones appear in the TCRdb table, and some are missing; sequencing was by immunoSEQ multiplex PCR. This sample has under 200,000 clones, with roughly 80% found just once. Sequenced material: PBMCs. These receptors were taken from a man aged 35-49 years in good health and CMV-seronegative.

V and J are TRBV20-1 and TRBJ2-7; D may be TRBD1 (5 bases). V lost 6 bases, J lost 5 bases, and 8 bases lay in between. CDR3 size: 10 residues. The germline V gene encodes CDR1 DFQATT and CDR2 SNEGSKA (reference sequence). For the CDR3, the DNA is TGCAGTGCCGGACAAGACGAGCAGTACTTC. Amino acid sequence: CSAGQDEQYF.

V usage is TRBV7-9 and J usage is TRBJ2-3; D is perhaps TRBD2 (6 bases). V was pared by 7 bases and J by 6 bases, with 11 bases between. Per the germline V gene, CDR1 is SEHNR and CDR2 is FQNEAQ (reference sequence). The CDR3 length is 12 residues. This chain's CDR3 is CASTAAGDTQYF. The CDR3 nucleotides are TGTGCCAGCACCGCCGCGGGGGATACGCAGTATTTT.

A single count supports this clone. CDR3 loop: CSTGLRYNEQFF. CDR3 in DNA: TGCAGCACCGGACTGAGATACAATGAGCAGTTCTTC. The genes are TRBV29-1 and TRBJ2-1; possibly TRBD2 for D (5 bases). CDR1 is SQVTM and CDR2 is ANQGSEA in the germline V gene. V was cut by 8 bases and J by 4 bases, with 12 bases left in between. The CDR3 is 12 residues long.

This clone showed up just a few times. This chain uses TRBV30 with TRBJ2-7; 9 bases agree with TRBD2. J gave up 4 bases and V 0 bases, and 7 bases lay outside the gene matches. This CDR3 is built from 15 residues. The germline V gene has CDR1 GTSNPN and CDR2 SVGIG (reference sequence). The CDR3 protein is CAWSVLASGTYEQYF. Here the CDR3 DNA reads TGTGCCTGGAGTGTATTAGCTAGCGGGACGTACGAGCAGTACTTC.

The V call is TRBV29-1, the J call TRBJ2-2; perhaps TRBD1 as D (5 bases). Deletions cut 7 bases from V and 1 base from J, with 10 bases between. Looked up from germline, CDR1 is SQVTM and CDR2 is ANQGSEA. There are 13 residues in the CDR3. CDR3 sequence reads: CSANQGNTGELFF. Here the CDR3 DNA reads TGCAGCGCCAACCAGGGGAACACCGGGGAGCTGTTTTTT.

This clone has a single count. The chain combines TRBV2 with TRBJ1-2; D call uncertain. The germline CDR1 and CDR2 sequences are SNHLY and FYNNEI. The V and J ends lost 2 bases and 4 bases respectively, with 11 bases between them. The length of the CDR3 is 14 residues. The CDR3 reads CASSEPVEGYGYTF. Written as DNA, the CDR3 is TGTGCCAGCAGTGAACCGGTGGAGGGCTATGGCTACACCTTC.

The chain joins TRBV11-3 to TRBJ2-7; D might be TRBD2 (5 bases). CDR1 and CDR2 from the germline V gene are SGHNT and YENEEA. Trimming removed 0 bases from V and 4 bases from J, with 7 bases in between. The CDR3 extends over 13 amino acids. CDR3 DNA sequence: TGTGCCAGCAGCTTAGAAGCGGTGTACGAGCAGTACTTC. Translation: CASSLEAVYEQYF.

In this sample, this clone turned up once. This chain joins TRBV4-3 and TRBJ2-1, with 10 bases matching TRBD2. J lost 7 bases, V lost 3 bases, and 6 bases had no gene match. The CDR3 has 15 amino acids. Germline V gene sequence: CDR1 LGHNA, CDR2 YSLEER. The DNA for the CDR3 is TGCGCCAGCAGCCAGGGGAGCGGGGGGGCTAATGAGCAGTTCTTC. As protein: CASSQGSGGANEQFF.

The chain joins TRBV18 to TRBJ1-1; 7 bases agree with TRBD1. The junction had 9 bases not matched to a gene; V was cut back by 5 bases and J by 0 bases. There are 16 residues in the CDR3. Germline V gene sequence: CDR1 KGHSH, CDR2 LQKENI. The CDR3 spells CASSGDRVVVNTEAFF. The CDR3 DNA reads TGTGCCAGCTCAGGAGACAGGGTCGTTGTGAACACTGAAGCTTTCTTT.